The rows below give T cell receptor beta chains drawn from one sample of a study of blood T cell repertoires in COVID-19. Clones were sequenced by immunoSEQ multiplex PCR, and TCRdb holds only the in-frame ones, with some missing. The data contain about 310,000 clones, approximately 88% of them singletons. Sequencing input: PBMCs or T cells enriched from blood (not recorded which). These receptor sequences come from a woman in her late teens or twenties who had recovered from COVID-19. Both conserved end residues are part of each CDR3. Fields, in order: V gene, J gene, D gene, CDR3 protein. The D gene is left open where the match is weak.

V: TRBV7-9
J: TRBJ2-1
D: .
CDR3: CASSSFARAAYNEQFF

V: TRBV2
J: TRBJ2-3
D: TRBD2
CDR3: CASRGTSGGLADTQYF

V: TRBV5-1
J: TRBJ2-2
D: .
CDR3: CASSRMDTMNTGELFF

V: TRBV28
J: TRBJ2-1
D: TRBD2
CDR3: CSCGRRDEQFF

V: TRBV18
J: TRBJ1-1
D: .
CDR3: CASSPTPTPNTEAFF

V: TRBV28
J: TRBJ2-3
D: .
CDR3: CASSLSLAGTDTQYF

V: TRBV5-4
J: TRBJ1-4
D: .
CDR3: CASSSAVANEKLFF

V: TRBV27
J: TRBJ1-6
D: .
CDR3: CASSLQNIPNSPLHF

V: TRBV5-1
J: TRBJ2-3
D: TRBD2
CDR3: CASSQRGGLIGAQYF

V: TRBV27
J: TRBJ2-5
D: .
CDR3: CASSLMGAVQQETQYF

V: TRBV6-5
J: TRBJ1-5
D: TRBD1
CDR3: CASILGQGGFQPQHF

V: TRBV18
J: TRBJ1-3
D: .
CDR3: CASSPTTASGNTIYF

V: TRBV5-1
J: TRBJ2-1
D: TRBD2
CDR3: CASSPGLAGGLGNEQFF

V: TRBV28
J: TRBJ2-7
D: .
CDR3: CASSLLASYEQYF

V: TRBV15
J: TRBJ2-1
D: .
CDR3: CATSRGPGALSSYNEQFF

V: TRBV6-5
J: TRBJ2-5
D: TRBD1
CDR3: CASSSDRGETQYF

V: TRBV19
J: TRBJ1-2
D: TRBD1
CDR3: CASRQITGGVGEVGYTF

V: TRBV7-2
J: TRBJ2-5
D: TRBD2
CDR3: CASSSLAGGLGETQYF

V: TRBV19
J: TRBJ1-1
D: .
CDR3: CASRQTALNTEAFF

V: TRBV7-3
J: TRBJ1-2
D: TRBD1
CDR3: CASSPDRGNGYTF

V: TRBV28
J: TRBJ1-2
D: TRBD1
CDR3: CASSLRWTGVGYGYTF

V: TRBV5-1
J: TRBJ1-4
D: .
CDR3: CASSLDGEASNEKLFF

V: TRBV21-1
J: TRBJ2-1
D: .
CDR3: CASSKKGECDRGGAYNEQFF

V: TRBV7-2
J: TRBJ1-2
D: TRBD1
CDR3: CASSFGTANYGYTF

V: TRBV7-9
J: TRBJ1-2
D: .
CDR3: CASSFTATTRGYTF

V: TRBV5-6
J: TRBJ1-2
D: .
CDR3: CASTWRPDRYLGYTF

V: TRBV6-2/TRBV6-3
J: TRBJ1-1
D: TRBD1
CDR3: CASSYRQTGENTEAFF

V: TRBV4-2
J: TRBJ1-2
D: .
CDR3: CASSHPGDYTF

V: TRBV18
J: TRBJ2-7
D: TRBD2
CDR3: CASSPASGLSYEQYF

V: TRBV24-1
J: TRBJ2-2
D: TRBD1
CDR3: CATADRDTGELFF

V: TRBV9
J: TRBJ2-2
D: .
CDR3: CASSVGQVVTGELFF

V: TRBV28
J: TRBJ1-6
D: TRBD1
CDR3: CASSGGQGANSPLHF

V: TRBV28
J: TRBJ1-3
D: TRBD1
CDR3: CASAATGENTIYF

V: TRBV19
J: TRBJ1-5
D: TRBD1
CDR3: CASSTRRQGNQPQHF

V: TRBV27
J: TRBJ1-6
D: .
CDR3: CASSLWAYNSPLHF

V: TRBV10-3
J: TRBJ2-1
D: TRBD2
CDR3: CAISDRSSGRAINEQFF

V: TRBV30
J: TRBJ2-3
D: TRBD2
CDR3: CAWSATSGGQPSTDTQYF

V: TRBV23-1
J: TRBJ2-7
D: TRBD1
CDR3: CASSLNRGTTYEQYF

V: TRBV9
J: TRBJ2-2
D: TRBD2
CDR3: CASSVGKGGGRNTGELFF

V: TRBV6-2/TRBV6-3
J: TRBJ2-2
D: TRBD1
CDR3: CASSRTGTGFYTGELFF

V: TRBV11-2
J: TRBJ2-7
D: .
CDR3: CASSLGIKTGEQYF

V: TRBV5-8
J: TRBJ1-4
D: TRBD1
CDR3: CASSLGQGAATNEKLFF

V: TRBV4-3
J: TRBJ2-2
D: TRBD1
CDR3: CASSQTVMVQGFWPGELFF

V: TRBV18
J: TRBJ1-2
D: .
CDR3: CASSPGGSPSYGYTF

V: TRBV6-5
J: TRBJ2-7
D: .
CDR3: CASSYYKGAYEQYF

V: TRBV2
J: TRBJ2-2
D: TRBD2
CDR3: CASSEASGYTGELFF

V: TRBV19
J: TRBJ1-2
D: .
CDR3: CASSIIQGNYGYTF

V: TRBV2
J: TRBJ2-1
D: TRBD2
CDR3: CASRTSGAYNEQFF

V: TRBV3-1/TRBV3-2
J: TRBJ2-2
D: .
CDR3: CASRTDKLELFF

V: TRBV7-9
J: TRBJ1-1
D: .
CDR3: CASSPGVPEAFF

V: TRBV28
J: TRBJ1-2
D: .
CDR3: CASSFAGGGYGYTF

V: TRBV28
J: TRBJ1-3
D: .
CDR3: CASGDTGSGNTIYF

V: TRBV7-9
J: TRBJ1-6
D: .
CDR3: CASSLFSPVNSPLHF

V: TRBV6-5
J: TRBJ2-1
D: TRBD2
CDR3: CASSYLSSGPSLAQFF

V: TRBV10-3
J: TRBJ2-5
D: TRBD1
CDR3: CAIRTGGGGNGETQYF

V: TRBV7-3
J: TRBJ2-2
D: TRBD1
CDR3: CASSSTGANTGELFF

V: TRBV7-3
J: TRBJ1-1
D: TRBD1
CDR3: CASSSSGQVEAFF